This entry features one TCR beta chain sequence. Its recognized antigen is unknown. Base qualities are not provided; no much larger clone lies one nucleotide away. Receptors were amplified or captured by the immunoSEQ multiplex PCR assay. The published analysis was carried out like this. To diagnose cytomegalovirus status from the catalog of TCR beta chain sequences, a statistical classification framework was built. TCRdb's version of the immuneACCESS table is confined to in-frame rearrangements and falls short of the full clone set. An unresolved V gene accounts for under half of the shortfall where checked; the remainder is of unknown origin. V and J calls and clone size follow that table, whereas D and trimming were derived from the DNA. A total of about 240,000 clones appear in this sample, more than 75% of them only once. The ten largest clones represent around 1.2% of the sample. This sample is drawn from a study of cytomegalovirus exposure and HLA in healthy donors (dated by TCRdb to the late 2010s). Turning to the overall study: According to a later analysis, the 120 or so validation repertoires were produced on the same platform as the 600 to 850 repertoires of the first cohort. The study aimed to test whether cataloging public T cell receptors could reveal signatures of past pathogen exposure. Besides the first cohort of roughly 700 subjects, a separate validation cohort made up of roughly 120 different subjects was used. High-throughput TCR immunosequencing, statistical association of individual TCRs with disease status, and machine learning were combined to predict cytomegalovirus infection status.

From cysteine to phenylalanine, the CDR3 is 16 amino acids long. Left in the record is the CDR3 DNA by itself, 48 bases read in frame from the first base. Relative to germline, V is missing 4 bases and J is missing 6 bases, with 10 bases of the junction outside any gene match. The germline V gene provides CDR1 SGHRS and CDR2 YFSETQ. Results the study describes overall, beyond this receptor: Subsequent analysis determined that TCRs grouped into clusters in the first cohort also showed a tendency toward co-occurrence across the roughly 110 validation repertoires, and 85% to 95% of cluster scores exceeded 0. In vitro tests confirmed that three of the cytomegalovirus-associated TCR beta chains recognize cytomegalovirus antigens. The classifier was reported to diagnose cytomegalovirus status with high specificity and sensitivity in both the original cohort and the validation cohort. The authors suggested that the approach could potentially be generalized to other disease states and immunological phenotypes. All 130 or so repertoires were used to score co-occurrence in the validation cohort in a later analysis, because that analysis had no HLA typing for the cohort. Across donors, most TCR sequences were observed very rarely, whereas some public TCRs were present in many individuals. A total of fewer than 200 TCR beta chains were listed by the study as associated with cytomegalovirus.

The donors were included in the validation cohort of over a hundred subjects, a group kept apart from the roughly 700-subject first cohort. The origin of this receptor is a young woman in good health and CMV-seropositive. The sequencing input was PBMCs. Here the chain combines TRBV5-1 and TRBJ2-3; 11 bases in the middle match TRBD2. The CDR3 reads CASSPGLAGETDTQYF. The nucleotides are TGCGCCAGCAGCCCCGGACTAGCGGGTGAGACCGATACGCAGTATTTT.